This T cell receptor beta chain was identified during a study of blood T cell repertoires in COVID-19. Overall study: Italy, Spain and the United States were the sources of the convalescent and acute COVID-19 samples. Nucleic acid was either cDNA or gDNA, and it came from T cells, B-cell-depleted T cells, or PBMCs.

CDR1 is SGHTA, CDR2 FQGNSA, per germline. The CDR3 has 14 residues. V was pared by 1 base and J by 1 base, with 7 bases between. Authors' analysis steps: Amplification from reference gene primers served as the basis for estimated nucleated cell counts. Generated by immunoSEQ multiplex PCR, the TCRdb table keeps only in-frame clones and is missing some. The V and J calls and clone size were taken over from that table, and D and trimming were inferred from the DNA. This sample has about 98,000 clones, with more than 70% found just once. This TCR derives from a man aged 65 to 85 with acute or convalescent COVID-19. This chain links TRBV7-2 with TRBJ1-1; D ambiguous. Sample: peripheral blood. The CDR3 region is CASSLDGGNTEAFF. The CDR3 DNA is TGTGCCAGCAGCTTAGACGGCGGGAACACTGAAGCTTTCTTT.